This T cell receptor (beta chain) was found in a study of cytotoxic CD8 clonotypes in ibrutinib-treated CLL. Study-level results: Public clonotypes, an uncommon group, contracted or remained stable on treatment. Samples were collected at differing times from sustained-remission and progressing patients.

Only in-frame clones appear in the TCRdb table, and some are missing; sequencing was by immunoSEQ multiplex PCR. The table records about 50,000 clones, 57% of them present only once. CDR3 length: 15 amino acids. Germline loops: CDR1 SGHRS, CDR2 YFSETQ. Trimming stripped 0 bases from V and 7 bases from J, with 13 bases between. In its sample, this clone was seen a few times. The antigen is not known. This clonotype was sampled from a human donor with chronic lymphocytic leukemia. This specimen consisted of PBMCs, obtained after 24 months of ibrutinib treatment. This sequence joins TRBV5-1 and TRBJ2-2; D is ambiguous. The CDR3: CASSLAGSDNGELFF. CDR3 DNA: TGCGCCAGCAGCTTGGCTGGGTCCGACAACGGGGAGCTGTTTTTT.